Described below is a single TCR beta chain sequence and its context. What this receptor recognizes is not known. Base-call qualities are not available, and no considerably larger clone is one nucleotide away. This specimen belongs to a study of control samples from healthy donors and cancer patients (dated by TCRdb to about 2020). Libraries were made using the immunoSEQ multiplex PCR assay. TCRdb's version of the immuneACCESS table is confined to in-frame rearrangements and falls short of the full clone set. An unresolved V gene accounts for under half of the shortfall where checked; the remainder is of unknown origin. Recorded for this sample are 100,000 or so clones; approximately 86% of them occurred a single time. The biggest ten clones account for around 1.3% of the sample. The V end gives up 5 bases and the J end 4 bases, leaving 11 bases in the junction not matched to a gene. The CDR3 sequence holds 16 residues, the cysteine and phenylalanine included. Just CDR3 DNA is preserved here, 48 bases in frame from base 1. In the germline V gene, CDR1 corresponds to SGHTA and CDR2 to FQGNSA.

The sequenced sample consisted of blood. The chain links TRBV7-2 with TRBJ1-3; 7 nucleotides in the junction match TRBD1. The source is a woman in her forties or fifties in good health. CDR3 reads: CASSPQTGRKGNTIYF. The bases are TGTGCCAGCAGCCCCCAGACAGGGAGAAAGGGAAACACCATATATTTT. Where the CDR3 stops, the reference TRBV7-2 and TRBJ1-3 genes take over; the full variable domain is GAGVSQSPSNKVTEKGKDVELRCDPISGHTALYWYRQSLGQGLEFLIYFQGNSAPDKSGLPSDRFSAERTGGSVSTLTIQRTQQEDSAVYLCASSPQTGRKGNTIYFGEGSWLTVV.